This TCR beta chain was retrieved from a study of T and B cells in COVID-19 patients. Overall study: Peripheral blood came from COVID-19 patients with active infection or after recovery. Study-wide findings and caveats: CD4+, regulatory T cell, CD8+ and sorted SARS-CoV-2-responsive or tetramer+ T cells were not yet sequenced. At recovery TRB diversity and richness exceeded healthy donors, after highly clonal active COVID-19 repertoires. Patients with COVID-19 reportedly showed strongly skewed T cell receptor beta variable and joining gene usage.

Blood genomic DNA input for TRB amplification was about 250-500 ng. TRB rearrangements were amplified by multiplex PCR with BIOMED2 TRB-A/B primers. TCRdb redid the calling of the multiplex PCR reads with MiXCR, one entry per CDR3 protein. The data contain around 13,000 distinct CDR3 sequences, roughly 23% of them seen just once; the ten biggest clones take up about 3.9%. Only a few counts were recorded for this clonotype. The target antigen is unknown. Germline V gives CDR1 MNHEY, CDR2 SVGAGI. This CDR3 contains 15 residues. Trimming took off 5 bases at V and 8 bases at J, with 19 bases between the two ends.

The sample taken for sequencing was blood. This chain joins TRBV6-5 and TRBJ1-3; D perhaps matches TRBD1 (6 bases). The receptor was isolated from a human donor who had recovered from COVID-19. CDR3 amino acids: CASSKSRGASYTIYF. The CDR3 DNA is TGTGCCAGCAGTAAAAGTCGGGGGGCTTCGTACACCATATATTTT.